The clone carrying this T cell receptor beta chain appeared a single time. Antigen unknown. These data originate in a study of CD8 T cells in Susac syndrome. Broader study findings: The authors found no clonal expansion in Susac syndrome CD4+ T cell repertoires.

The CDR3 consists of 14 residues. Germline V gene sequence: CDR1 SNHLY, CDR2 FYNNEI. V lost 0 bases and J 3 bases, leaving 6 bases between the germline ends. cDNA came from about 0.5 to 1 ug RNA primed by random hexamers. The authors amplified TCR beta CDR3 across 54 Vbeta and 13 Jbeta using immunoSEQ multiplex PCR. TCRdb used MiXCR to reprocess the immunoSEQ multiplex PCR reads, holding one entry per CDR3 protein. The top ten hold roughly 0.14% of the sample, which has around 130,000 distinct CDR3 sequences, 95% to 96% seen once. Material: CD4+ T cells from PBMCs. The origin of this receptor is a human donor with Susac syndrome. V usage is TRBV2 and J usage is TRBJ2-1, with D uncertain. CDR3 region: CASSEANRYNEQFF. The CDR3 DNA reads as TGTGCCAGCAGTGAAGCAAACCGCTACAATGAGCAGTTCTTC.